This TCR beta chain appears in the sequencing data of a study of blood T cell repertoires in COVID-19. Generated by immunoSEQ multiplex PCR, the TCRdb table keeps only in-frame clones and is missing some. In the table there are some 130,000 clones, more than 60% of which are singletons. Germline lookup yields CDR1 MNHEY and CDR2 SVGEGT. The CDR3 is 15 residues long. V shed 2 bases and J shed 7 bases, with 12 bases lying between them. Sequencing was done on a sample of peripheral blood. The chain is built from TRBV6-2 or TRBV6-3 and TRBJ1-6, with a tentative D call TRBD1 (5 bases). The sequence was obtained from an older woman with acute or convalescent COVID-19. The CDR3 bases are TGTGCCAGCAGTTACGTAGGGGATCGAAATTCACCCCTCCACTTT. It codes for CASSYVGDRNSPLHF.